This T cell receptor (beta chain) comes out of a study of T cell responses to AZD1222 COVID-19 vaccine. CDR3 size: 14 residues. The germline CDR1 and CDR2 sequences are SGHTA and FQGTGA. Trimming cost V 2 bases and J 11 bases, with 19 bases left between them. This table comes from immunoSEQ multiplex PCR, and its TCRdb copy is limited to in-frame clones, with some not included. Counted here are about 80,000 clones, approximately 90% occurring once; the ten biggest clones make up 24%. Whole-study results and caveats: Nearly half of the spike-specific TCRs reportedly recognize variant regions that carry no mutations.

A note on this clone: What it binds is not known.

The TCR originated in an adult in good health. The specimen was peripheral blood, collected on day 0 of AZD1222 vaccination. The chain links TRBV7-3 to TRBJ2-7; D possibly corresponds to TRBD2 (6 bases). This CDR3 is CASSLGGTVPRKYF. In DNA form, the CDR3 reads TGTGCCAGCAGCTTAGGAGGGACGGTCCCTAGAAAGTACTTC. The full variable domain, completed using reference TRBV7-3 and TRBJ2-7, is GAGVSQTPSNKVTEKGKYVELRCDPISGHTALYWYRQSLGQGPEFLIYFQGTGAADDSGLPNDRFFAVRPEGSVSTLKIQRTERGDSAVYLCASSLGGTVPRKYFGPGTRLTVT.